This entry lists 5 T cell receptor beta chains sequenced from one sample in a study of blood T cell repertoires in COVID-19. This table comes from immunoSEQ multiplex PCR, and its TCRdb copy is limited to in-frame clones, with some not included. The data contain some 200,000 clones, 87% of them singletons. Sequenced material: PBMCs or T cells enriched from blood (not recorded which). The receptors originated from a man between 18 and 29 years old with acute COVID-19.

The CDR3 DNA reads as TGTGCCAGCAGTACTGATACTAGCGGGGTGGTGGGTTGGGAGACCCAGTACTTC. This gives the protein CASSTDTSGVVGWETQYF. The V and J genes are TRBV28 and TRBJ2-5; 10 bases fit TRBD2. CDR1 MDHEN and CDR2 SYDVKM come from the germline V gene. Germline trimming cut 5 bases from V and 5 bases from J; bases unmatched to any gene: 17. The CDR3 runs to 18 residues.

This clone is a singleton in its sample. V is TRBV30 and J is TRBJ2-2; TRBD2 is a possible D gene (7 bases). Trimming shortened V by 3 bases and J by 5 bases, and 22 bases separated the two germline ends. Germline CDR1 is GTSNPN and CDR2 is SVGIG (reference sequence). The length of the CDR3 is 17 residues. In DNA, the CDR3 is TGTGCCTGGAGCGCTACGGGGGGCAGGGGAAGGACCGGGGAGCTGTTTTTT. This sequence encodes CAWSATGGRGRTGELFF.

CDR3 residues: CASSLASQGATDTQYF. The CDR3 region has the DNA TGTGCCAGCAGCTTAGCAAGTCAGGGGGCCACAGATACGCAGTATTTT. The gene calls are TRBV11-3 and TRBJ2-3; 8 nucleotides align to TRBD1. This CDR3 contains 16 residues. Germline V gene data show CDR1 as SGHNT and CDR2 as YENEEA. J was trimmed by 2 bases and V by 1 base; bases with no gene match: 5.

The chain links TRBV3-1 (or the pseudogene TRBV3-2) to TRBJ2-7, with 10 bases that match TRBD2. This CDR3 region has 19 residues. V dropped 4 bases and J dropped 1; count of bases not matched to a gene: 16. Germline V gene lookup returns CDR1 LGHDT and CDR2 YNNKEL (reference sequence). CDR3: CASSRGRATSGYLSYEQYF. The CDR3 DNA follows: TGTGCCAGCAGCCGCGGGAGGGCGACTAGCGGGTACCTATCCTACGAGCAGTACTTC.

This rearrangement joins TRBV12-3 or TRBV12-4 to TRBJ2-5; TRBD1 matches 7 bases. V lost 6 bases, J lost 3 bases, and 1 base stayed unmatched. This CDR3 region has 12 residues. The CDR3 DNA reads as TGTGCCAGCAGGACAGGGAAAGAGACCCAGTACTTC. This sequence encodes CASRTGKETQYF.